This TCR beta chain is from a study of PD-L1 blockade in urothelial cancer. Background on the study: Analysis of blood occurred 3 weeks (second dose) and 6 weeks after treatment start.

Libraries were prepared by immunoSEQ multiplex PCR; TCRdb keeps only in-frame clonotypes and omits some of them. The sample comprises roughly 67,000 clones, about 86% of which are singletons, and about 15% rests with the top ten. Germline assignment: CDR1 MDHEN and CDR2 SYDVKM. The V and J ends lost 1 base and 5 bases, in that order; junction bases with no gene match: 8. There are 16 residues in the CDR3. The time point denotes: pretreatment peripheral blood. The chain recombines TRBV28 with TRBJ2-7; 10 bases fit TRBD2. The sample here was PBMCs, taken around atezolizumab (anti-PD-L1) treatment. The sequence derives from a man in his sixties with urothelial cancer. This CDR3 reads CASSLSSGGKGDEQYF. The DNA of the CDR3 is TGTGCCAGCAGTTTATCTAGCGGGGGAAAAGGGGACGAGCAGTACTTC.